Listed below are T cell receptor beta chains from one sample, sequenced in a study of T cells in localized non-small cell lung cancer. Some clones are missing from TCRdb's copy, which holds only in-frame ones; the method was immunoSEQ multiplex PCR. The profile shows 20,000 to 30,000 clones, approximately 90% of them singletons. Sequences were derived from peripheral blood, sampled before any cancer treatment. The receptors derive from a woman aged 35-75 years with stage I lung adenocarcinoma. The CDR3 runs from the conserved cysteine through the conserved F or W. A D gene is named only where the DNA matches it firmly. Expanded clones are given a class, and other clones once, few, many or no size at all.

D gene: TRBD2
clone size: .
V gene: TRBV11-3
J gene: TRBJ2-2
CDR3 DNA: TGTGCCAGCAGCTTAGACTCGGGACTAGGACCCGGGGAGCTGTTTTTT
CDR3 protein: CASSLDSGLGPGELFF

D gene: .
clone size: .
V gene: TRBV21-1
J gene: TRBJ2-5
CDR3 DNA: TGTGCCAGCAGCACGGTGGCACACCTGAATCCAGAGACCCAGTACTTC
CDR3 protein: CASSTVAHLNPETQYF

D gene: .
clone size: .
V gene: TRBV4-1
J gene: TRBJ1-2
CDR3 DNA: TGCGCCAGCAGCCAAGATTGGGGGGGCGGCTACACCTTC
CDR3 protein: CASSQDWGGGYTF

D gene: .
clone size: .
V gene: TRBV18
J gene: TRBJ1-1
CDR3 DNA: TGTGCCAGCTCACCACCGGGGGGGATGAACACTGAAGCTTTCTTT
CDR3 protein: CASSPPGGMNTEAFF

D gene: .
clone size: .
V gene: TRBV19
J gene: TRBJ2-2
CDR3 DNA: TGTGCCAGTCTTGCCTCTCTTGGTTCGACCGGGGAGCTGTTTTTT
CDR3 protein: CASLASLGSTGELFF

D gene: TRBD1
clone size: .
V gene: TRBV28
J gene: TRBJ2-7
CDR3 DNA: TGTGCCAGCCAACGACAGGGGGGCTACGAGCAGTACTTC
CDR3 protein: CASQRQGGYEQYF

D gene: .
clone size: once
V gene: TRBV5-1
J gene: TRBJ2-1
CDR3 DNA: TGCGCCAGTTCTCATGGGGAGAACTACAATGAGCAGTTCTTC
CDR3 protein: CASSHGENYNEQFF

D gene: .
clone size: .
V gene: TRBV7-3
J gene: TRBJ1-2
CDR3 DNA: TGTGCCAGCAGCCCCCAGGCCCGCATATTCGGGGTTAGGGGCTACACCTTC
CDR3 protein: CASSPQARIFGVRGYTF

D gene: .
clone size: .
V gene: TRBV6-5
J gene: TRBJ2-3
CDR3 DNA: TGTGCCAGCAGCTTCCTCGGTGCGCAGTATTTT
CDR3 protein: CASSFLGAQYF

D gene: TRBD2
clone size: .
V gene: TRBV9
J gene: TRBJ2-1
CDR3 DNA: TGTGCCAGCAGCGTCCAGCTAGCGGGGAACAATGAGCAGTTCTTC
CDR3 protein: CASSVQLAGNNEQFF

D gene: .
clone size: .
V gene: TRBV7-3
J gene: TRBJ2-3
CDR3 DNA: TGTGCCAGCAGCTTGTTGGCGGGCCCCACAGATACGCAGTATTTT
CDR3 protein: CASSLLAGPTDTQYF

D gene: .
clone size: .
V gene: TRBV27
J gene: TRBJ2-6
CDR3 DNA: TGTGCCAGCTCATCAGAGGGATCTGGGGCCAACGTCCTGACTTTC
CDR3 protein: CASSSEGSGANVLTF

D gene: .
clone size: .
V gene: TRBV10-2
J gene: TRBJ2-5
CDR3 DNA: TGCGCCAGCAGTGAGTCGATTCTAGAGACCCAGTACTTC
CDR3 protein: CASSESILETQYF

D gene: .
clone size: .
V gene: TRBV4-1
J gene: TRBJ2-3
CDR3 DNA: TGCGCCAGCAGTCCGATTTTTCCCTCTAGCACAGATACGCAGTATTTT
CDR3 protein: CASSPIFPSSTDTQYF

D gene: .
clone size: .
V gene: TRBV28
J gene: TRBJ1-1
CDR3 DNA: TGTGCCAGCAGTTTAGCCCCGGTGAACACTGAAGCTTTCTTT
CDR3 protein: CASSLAPVNTEAFF

D gene: .
clone size: .
V gene: TRBV19
J gene: TRBJ2-1
CDR3 DNA: TGTGCCAGTAGTATAGGCGATGAGCAGTTCTTC
CDR3 protein: CASSIGDEQFF

D gene: TRBD2
clone size: once
V gene: TRBV7-2
J gene: TRBJ2-7
CDR3 DNA: TGTGCCAGCAGCTACGGGACTAGCGTCAGGATTTACGAGCAGTACTTC
CDR3 protein: CASSYGTSVRIYEQYF

D gene: TRBD2
clone size: .
V gene: TRBV28
J gene: TRBJ2-1
CDR3 DNA: TGTGCCAGCAACCTCGGGGGGGAGGGGAAAAATGAGCAGTTCTTC
CDR3 protein: CASNLGGEGKNEQFF

D gene: .
clone size: .
V gene: TRBV7-2
J gene: TRBJ2-3
CDR3 DNA: TGTGCCAGCAGATTTCAAACAGATACGCAGTATTTT
CDR3 protein: CASRFQTDTQYF

D gene: TRBD1
clone size: .
V gene: TRBV5-4
J gene: TRBJ2-5
CDR3 DNA: TGTGCCAGCAGCACCGGGACAGATCAAGAGACCCAGTACTTC
CDR3 protein: CASSTGTDQETQYF

D gene: TRBD1
clone size: .
V gene: TRBV11-2
J gene: TRBJ2-3
CDR3 DNA: TGTGCCAGCAGCTTAGTCCCGACAGGGTCAGGTACAGATACGCAGTATTTT
CDR3 protein: CASSLVPTGSGTDTQYF

D gene: .
clone size: .
V gene: TRBV10-3
J gene: TRBJ2-5
CDR3 DNA: TGTGCCATCAGTGAAAACGGGGGCGGGGAGACCCAGTACTTC
CDR3 protein: CAISENGGGETQYF

D gene: .
clone size: .
V gene: TRBV25-1
J gene: TRBJ2-5
CDR3 DNA: TGTGCCAGCAGTAGGGGGGAGACCCAGTACTTC
CDR3 protein: CASSRGETQYF

D gene: .
clone size: .
V gene: TRBV6-6
J gene: TRBJ1-1
CDR3 DNA: TGTGCCAGCGAGGTGGACACTGAAGCTTTCTTT
CDR3 protein: CASEVDTEAFF

D gene: .
clone size: .
V gene: TRBV27
J gene: TRBJ1-5
CDR3 DNA: TGTGCCAGCAGTCCCGGAGGGGGAGGCAATCAGCCCCAGCATTTT
CDR3 protein: CASSPGGGGNQPQHF

D gene: .
clone size: .
V gene: TRBV13
J gene: TRBJ2-2
CDR3 DNA: TGTGCCAGCAGCTACCTAGGCGGGGAGCTGTTTTTT
CDR3 protein: CASSYLGGELFF

D gene: .
clone size: .
V gene: TRBV30
J gene: TRBJ1-5
CDR3 DNA: TGTGCCTGGAGTGACAGCAGGGTGGGGCTAGGCAATCAGCCCCAGCATTTT
CDR3 protein: CAWSDSRVGLGNQPQHF

D gene: TRBD2
clone size: .
V gene: TRBV6-6
J gene: TRBJ2-7
CDR3 DNA: TGTGCCAGCAGTTACTCTATCGCTAGCGGGGCAGGGGAGCAGTACTTC
CDR3 protein: CASSYSIASGAGEQYF

D gene: .
clone size: .
V gene: TRBV6-6
J gene: TRBJ2-2
CDR3 DNA: TGTGCCAGCAGTTATGGTACGGTCGGGGAGCTGTTTTTT
CDR3 protein: CASSYGTVGELFF

D gene: .
clone size: .
V gene: TRBV4-1
J gene: TRBJ2-6
CDR3 DNA: TGCGCCAGCAGGCTCACAGGGCTCCCCGGCTCTGGGGCCAACGTCCTGACTTTC
CDR3 protein: CASRLTGLPGSGANVLTF

D gene: TRBD1
clone size: few
V gene: TRBV6-1
J gene: TRBJ2-7
CDR3 DNA: TGTGCCGGCGGGGACAGGGACTACGAGCAGTACTTC
CDR3 protein: CAGGDRDYEQYF

D gene: TRBD1
clone size: .
V gene: TRBV28
J gene: TRBJ1-2
CDR3 DNA: TGTGCCAGCAGGATCGGTTCCGGGACAGTGAACTATGGCTACACCTTC
CDR3 protein: CASRIGSGTVNYGYTF

D gene: TRBD1
clone size: .
V gene: TRBV6-1
J gene: TRBJ1-5
CDR3 DNA: TGTGCCAGCAGTGAAACTAGGCAGGGGGGTCAGCCCCAGCATTTT
CDR3 protein: CASSETRQGGQPQHF

D gene: TRBD2
clone size: .
V gene: TRBV10-1
J gene: TRBJ2-3
CDR3 DNA: TGCGCCAGCACCGACGGGAGGGCCGGGGCAGATACGCAGTATTTT
CDR3 protein: CASTDGRAGADTQYF

D gene: .
clone size: .
V gene: TRBV7-2
J gene: TRBJ2-7
CDR3 DNA: TGTGCCAGCAGCTTAGAATTTTGGGGCGAGCAGTACTTC
CDR3 protein: CASSLEFWGEQYF

D gene: TRBD1
clone size: once
V gene: TRBV4-1
J gene: TRBJ1-5
CDR3 DNA: TGCGCCAGCAGCCAAGAAAGGGGACAGGGCTTTCAGCCCCAGCATTTT
CDR3 protein: CASSQERGQGFQPQHF

D gene: TRBD1
clone size: .
V gene: TRBV2
J gene: TRBJ2-7
CDR3 DNA: TGTGCCAGCCGCGCTTCACAGGGGGCAGGTGAGCAGTACTTC
CDR3 protein: CASRASQGAGEQYF

D gene: .
clone size: .
V gene: TRBV10-1
J gene: TRBJ2-2
CDR3 DNA: TGCGCCAGCAGTGACCGAAGGGCCAACACCGGGGAGCTGTTTTTT
CDR3 protein: CASSDRRANTGELFF

D gene: .
clone size: .
V gene: TRBV6-5
J gene: TRBJ2-7
CDR3 DNA: TGTGCCAGCAGTTACTCCGGCAGCCGGAACGAGCAGTACTTC
CDR3 protein: CASSYSGSRNEQYF

D gene: .
clone size: .
V gene: TRBV11-2
J gene: TRBJ2-2
CDR3 DNA: TGTGCCAGCAGCCCCCGGGCAGCCGGGGAGCTGTTTTTT
CDR3 protein: CASSPRAAGELFF

D gene: .
clone size: .
V gene: TRBV19
J gene: TRBJ2-5
CDR3 DNA: TGTGCCAGTAGTCCCCGACGGGGGGAGACCCAGTACTTC
CDR3 protein: CASSPRRGETQYF

D gene: TRBD2
clone size: once
V gene: TRBV9
J gene: TRBJ2-7
CDR3 DNA: TGTGCCAGCAGCCCCCGTGTGGGTAGCGGGATTTACGAGCAGTACTTC
CDR3 protein: CASSPRVGSGIYEQYF

D gene: .
clone size: .
V gene: TRBV18
J gene: TRBJ1-1
CDR3 DNA: TGTGCCAGCTCACCAGTGGGGGGAGGCACTGAAGCTTTCTTT
CDR3 protein: CASSPVGGGTEAFF

D gene: .
clone size: .
V gene: TRBV27
J gene: TRBJ2-1
CDR3 DNA: TGTGCCAGCAGTCTAGGGGCGGGATTGTATTACAATGAGCAGTTCTTC
CDR3 protein: CASSLGAGLYYNEQFF

D gene: .
clone size: .
V gene: TRBV6-4
J gene: TRBJ1-5
CDR3 DNA: TGTGCCAGCAATCACGGGGAGGGAAGGCAGCCCCAGCATTTT
CDR3 protein: CASNHGEGRQPQHF

D gene: .
clone size: .
V gene: TRBV5-1
J gene: TRBJ2-2
CDR3 DNA: TGCGCCAGCAGCTTCTTGCCCTCGGCAAACACCGGGGAGCTGTTTTTT
CDR3 protein: CASSFLPSANTGELFF

D gene: .
clone size: .
V gene: TRBV6-1
J gene: TRBJ2-4
CDR3 DNA: TGTGCCAGCTCGTCCGGGGTGGTGGTGGACATTCAGTACTTC
CDR3 protein: CASSSGVVVDIQYF

D gene: .
clone size: .
V gene: TRBV9
J gene: TRBJ2-1
CDR3 DNA: TGTGCCAGCAGCGTAGAGGCTAGCTCCTACAATGAGCAGTTCTTC
CDR3 protein: CASSVEASSYNEQFF

D gene: .
clone size: once
V gene: TRBV9
J gene: TRBJ1-1
CDR3 DNA: TGTGCCAGCAGCGGCATTCCTATGAACACTGAAGCTTTCTTT
CDR3 protein: CASSGIPMNTEAFF

D gene: .
clone size: .
V gene: TRBV18
J gene: TRBJ1-4
CDR3 DNA: TGTGCCAGCTCATCATCGAATGAAAAACTGTTTTTT
CDR3 protein: CASSSSNEKLFF

D gene: .
clone size: .
V gene: TRBV1
J gene: TRBJ2-1
CDR3 DNA: TGCACCAGCAGCCACGATCAGAGGGCGGGAGACGCCTTATACAATGAGCAGTTCTTC
CDR3 protein: CTSSHDQRAGDALYNEQFF